The entry below describes one T cell receptor beta chain. Its specificity is not known. The sample carries other DNA sequences with the same CDR3. The CDR3 consists of 12 residues. Trimming removed 0 bases at V and 4 bases at J, with 4 bases between. Per germline, CDR1 SGHRS and CDR2 YFSETQ. This specimen belongs to a study of shared clonotypes between healthy human individuals. Study findings and constraints: Several donors shared approximately 5% of their naive CD4 clonotypes.

Donors comprised only Caucasian adults living in Nashville, Tennessee. The authors ran the assay at deep level. Clones were sequenced by immunoSEQ multiplex PCR, and TCRdb holds only the in-frame ones, with some missing. Of 2 million to 2.5 million clones listed, about 95% are singletons. The origin of this receptor is a man aged 18-30 years in good health. The source material was naive CD4+ T cells sorted from blood. Described subset: CD45RA+ positively selected. The chain uses TRBV5-1 and TRBJ1-2; no definite D call. The CDR3: CASSLGSYGYTF. CDR3 DNA: TGCGCCAGCAGCTTGGGTAGCTATGGCTACACCTTC.